A single sample is the source of the 28 T cell receptor beta chains below, sequenced in a study of blood T cell repertoires in COVID-19. Sequencing was performed with immunoSEQ multiplex PCR; in TCRdb, only in-frame clones are kept and a portion is missing. In the table there are approximately 270,000 clones, about 90% of which are singletons. The sample was PBMCs or T cells enriched from blood (not recorded which). The receptors originated from a woman under 40 with acute COVID-19.

The chain joins TRBV12-3 or TRBV12-4 to TRBJ2-1; D call uncertain. There are 12 residues in the CDR3. The V gene lost 6 bases and the J gene lost 6 bases, with 9 bases spanning the gap. The CDR3 loop reads CASSRLSNEQFF. For the CDR3, the DNA is TGTGCCAGCAGCCGTCTGTCCAATGAGCAGTTCTTC.

The chain employs TRBV5-6 and TRBJ2-1; D gene ambiguous. The germline gives CDR1 SGHDT, CDR2 YYEEEE. V lost 4 bases and J 5 bases, leaving 4 bases between the germline ends. The CDR3 extends over 11 amino acids. This CDR3 is CASSLNNEQFF. CDR3 coding DNA: TGTGCCAGCAGCCTAAACAATGAGCAGTTCTTC.

This clone was picked up one time. This CDR3 is CASSPGLAGGGVGELFF. In DNA, the CDR3 is TGCGCCAGCAGCCCGGGACTAGCGGGAGGAGGCGTCGGGGAGCTGTTTTTT. The chain has TRBV5-1 and TRBJ2-2; the match to TRBD2 covers 15 bases. V lost 4 bases to trimming and J lost 7 bases; unmatched junction nucleotides: 8. The V gene's germline CDR1 is SGHRS and CDR2 YFSETQ. The CDR3 covers 17 residues.

This clone was counted a single time. V is TRBV9 and J is TRBJ2-3, with 7 bases identical to TRBD1. CDR1 and CDR2 from the germline V gene are SGDLS and YYNGEE. The CDR3 covers 15 residues. J gave up 1 base and V 0 bases, and 2 bases lay outside the gene matches. The CDR3, as DNA: TGTGCCAGCAGCGTAGGTCAGGGGGGCACAGATACGCAGTATTTT. Its translation: CASSVGQGGTDTQYF.

The J gene is TRBJ2-6, the V gene TRBV5-4, with D perhaps TRBD2 (6 bases). V was shortened by 1 base and J by 3 bases, with 8 bases between the two germline ends. The CDR3 is 15 residues long. Germline-derived CDR1 and CDR2 are SGHNT and YYREEE (reference sequence). This CDR3 reads CASSLWGGGANVLTF. CDR3 nucleotide sequence: TGTGCCAGCAGCTTGTGGGGAGGTGGGGCCAACGTCCTGACTTTC.

The chain couples TRBV12-5 to TRBJ2-5; 9 bases map to TRBD1. In germline, CDR1 is LGHNT, CDR2 FRNRAP. CDR3 length equals 16 residues. Losses at the gene ends were 10 bases for V and 5 bases for J; bases not matched to a gene: 17. CDR3 region: CAKTQPQGAEEETQYF. CDR3 in DNA: TGTGCTAAAACCCAGCCACAGGGGGCGGAGGAGGAGACCCAGTACTTC.

This chain links TRBV28 with TRBJ2-3; D might be TRBD2 (8 bases). The CDR3 has 17 amino acids. Trimming took 3 bases from V and 1 from J, leaving 17 bases between them. Germline V gene lookup returns CDR1 MDHEN and CDR2 SYDVKM. The CDR3 DNA sequence: TGTGCCAGCAGTTTCGGGGGTAGCGGGACAGGCACAGATACGCAGTATTTT. Residues: CASSFGGSGTGTDTQYF.

The rearrangement links TRBV7-9 to TRBJ2-3, with D possibly TRBD2 on 5 matching bases. The ends were cut back, 1 base at V and 4 bases at J, with 12 bases in the middle. Germline CDR1 reads SEHNR; CDR2 reads FQNEAQ (reference sequence). This CDR3 spans 15 amino acids. The CDR3 protein is CASSLDLGSADTQYF. CDR3 coding DNA: TGTGCCAGCAGCTTAGATCTAGGGAGCGCAGATACGCAGTATTTT.

The V and J genes are TRBV28 and TRBJ1-5; no definite D call. The germline gives CDR1 MDHEN, CDR2 SYDVKM. The ends were cut back, 6 bases at V and 2 bases at J, with 17 bases in the middle. This CDR3 contains 16 residues. DNA for the CDR3: TGTGCCAGCAGCCTAGTTGGGTATCGGGGCAATCAGCCCCAGCATTTT. Amino acids: CASSLVGYRGNQPQHF.

This clone occurred once. The V gene is TRBV27, the J gene TRBJ1-2; D is unresolved. Germline loops: CDR1 MNHEY, CDR2 SMNVEV (reference sequence). This CDR3 contains 10 residues. Trimming left V 0 bases short and J 13 bases short, with 6 bases between. CDR3 sequence (DNA): TGTGCCAGCAGTTTATCGGTCGGCACCTTC. Amino acid sequence: CASSLSVGTF.

This clone was observed once. V is TRBV30 and J is TRBJ1-5; D gene uncertain. V lost 0 bases to trimming and J lost 3 bases, with 12 bases between them. This CDR3 spans 15 amino acids. CDR1 is GTSNPN, CDR2 SVGIG, per germline (reference sequence). CDR3 nucleotide sequence: TGTGCCTGGAGTGTACCCAGACACGCCAATCAGCCCCAGCATTTT. It is translated as CAWSVPRHANQPQHF.

The J gene is TRBJ1-4, the V gene TRBV20-1; D gene ambiguous. This CDR3 comprises 11 residues. Germline V gene sequence: CDR1 DFQATT, CDR2 SNEGSKA (reference sequence). V lost 3 bases and J lost 8, with 7 bases in between. CDR3 bases: TGCAGTGCTAGGCTCGGGGAAAAACTGTTTTTT. It yields the protein CSARLGEKLFF.

The chain joins TRBV9 to TRBJ1-1, with 7 bases identical to TRBD1. J was trimmed by 4 bases and V by 0 bases; bases with no gene match: 15. The CDR3 sequence is 18 residues long. Germline CDR1 SGDLS, CDR2 YYNGEE. CDR3 sequence reads: CASSVGLTGRMGATEAFF. For the CDR3, the DNA is TGTGCCAGCAGCGTAGGCCTGACAGGGCGTATGGGCGCCACTGAAGCTTTCTTT.

The gene calls are TRBV27 and TRBJ2-2; 11 bases are shared with TRBD2. Per germline, CDR1 MNHEY and CDR2 SMNVEV (reference sequence). This CDR3 has 16 residues. V was pared by 4 bases and J by 6 bases, with 7 bases of the junction left unmatched. CDR3 DNA: TGTGCCAGCAGTTCACTCAGACTAGCGGGACCCGGGGAGCTGTTTTTT. The encoded protein is CASSSLRLAGPGELFF.

The genes are TRBV4-2 and TRBJ2-7; 9 bases are a match to TRBD2. The CDR3 is 16 amino acids. The germline V gene has CDR1 LGHNA and CDR2 YNFKEQ. V trimming: 4 bases; J trimming: 3 bases; junction bases outside the gene matches: 10. The DNA for the CDR3 is TGTGCCAGCAGCCGAGCAGCCCGACTAGCGGACTACGAGCAGTACTTC. The encoded protein is CASSRAARLADYEQYF.

The count of this clone is one. The V call is TRBV5-1, the J call TRBJ2-1, with D possibly TRBD2 on 6 matching bases. CDR3 length: 14 amino acids. V was cut by 4 bases and J by 4 bases, with 12 bases left in between. Per the germline V gene, CDR1 is SGHRS and CDR2 is YFSETQ. CDR3 in DNA: TGCGCCAGCAGCACCGGGACTGGATACAATGAGCAGTTCTTC. This translates into CASSTGTGYNEQFF.

The CDR3 loop reads CATSPTSSPLGNTQYF. CDR3 sequence (DNA): TGTGCCACCAGCCCGACTAGTTCTCCCCTAGGTAATACGCAGTATTTT. This chain links TRBV24-1 with TRBJ2-3; TRBD2 is a possible D gene (6 bases). With 7 bases removed from V and 7 bases from J, the gap between germline ends came to 23 bases. The CDR3 has 16 residues. Germline-derived CDR1 and CDR2 are KGHDR and SFDVKD.

In regard to this clone: Other DNA sequences in this specimen translate into the identical CDR3. CDR3 region: CASLTGTGDYEQYF. In DNA, the CDR3 is TGTGCCAGCTTAACCGGGACAGGGGACTACGAGCAGTACTTC. The V and J genes are TRBV6-4 and TRBJ2-7; 10 nucleotides align to TRBD1. V dropped 8 bases and J dropped 3; count of bases not matched to a gene: 7. The CDR3 has 14 residues. The germline CDR1 and CDR2 sequences are MRHNA and SNTAGT.

The V call is TRBV18, the J call TRBJ2-7; 11 positions match TRBD1. Looked up from germline, CDR1 is KGHSH and CDR2 is LQKENI. The CDR3 contains 19 residues. The V segment lost 0 bases and the J segment 5 bases; nucleotides outside the gene matches: 15. The CDR3 is CASSPPVSGQGGPFNEQYF. CDR3 nucleotides: TGTGCCAGCTCACCACCTGTGTCGGGACAGGGGGGGCCTTTCAACGAGCAGTACTTC. Looking up the rest from reference TRBV18 and TRBJ2-7 gives the full variable domain: NAGVMQNPRHLVRRRGQEARLRCSPMKGHSHVYWYRQLPEEGLKFMVYLQKENIIDESGMPKERFSAEFPKEGPSILRIQQVVRGDSAAYFCASSPPVSGQGGPFNEQYFGPGTRLTVT.

The chain recombines TRBV5-1 with TRBJ2-3; 9 positions match TRBD2. In germline, CDR1 is SGHRS, CDR2 YFSETQ. The CDR3 covers 14 residues. With V trimmed by 4 bases and J by 9 bases, 9 bases remained unmatched. The CDR3 sequence: CASSMGGREETQYF. DNA for the CDR3: TGCGCCAGCAGCATGGGCGGGAGGGAGGAAACGCAGTATTTT.

This rearrangement joins TRBV3-1 (or the pseudogene TRBV3-2) to TRBJ2-3; 9 bases line up with TRBD2. Germline V gene data show CDR1 as LGHDT and CDR2 as YNNKEL (reference sequence). After removal of 1 base from V and 0 bases from J, the junction contained 8 bases not matched to a gene. The CDR3 covers 18 residues. The CDR3 spells CASSQVSSGVPSTDTQYF. In DNA, the CDR3 is TGTGCCAGCAGCCAAGTTTCTAGCGGGGTCCCAAGCACAGATACGCAGTATTTT.

This clone was seen just once. The CDR3 here is CASSIAANYYEQYF. The CDR3 region has the DNA TGTGCCAGTAGTATAGCGGCTAACTACTACGAGCAGTACTTC. The chain uses TRBV19 and TRBJ2-7; D unresolved. CDR3 size: 14 residues. Trimming cost V 1 base and J 3 bases, with 10 bases left between them. Germline CDR1 LNHDA, CDR2 SQIVND (reference sequence). Looking up the rest from reference TRBV19 and TRBJ2-7 gives the full variable domain: DGGITQSPKYLFRKEGQNVTLSCEQNLNHDAMYWYRQDPGQGLRLIYYSQIVNDFQKGDIAEGYSVSREKKESFPLTVTSAQKNPTAFYLCASSIAANYYEQYFGPGTRLTVT.

This chain joins TRBV6-2 or TRBV6-3 and TRBJ1-4; no reliable D call. This CDR3 has 14 residues. Per germline, CDR1 MNHEY and CDR2 SVGEGT. V was clipped by 6 bases and J by 8 bases, with 16 bases between them. The CDR3 spells CASSPPRGGEKLFF. The DNA for the CDR3 is TGTGCCAGCAGCCCTCCACGTGGAGGGGAAAAACTGTTTTTT.

The V call is TRBV19, the J call TRBJ1-6; D is ambiguous. Looked up from germline, CDR1 is LNHDA and CDR2 is SQIVND (reference sequence). Trimming cost V 3 bases and J 4 bases, with 13 bases left between them. The CDR3 runs 16 residues. As DNA, the CDR3 is TGTGCCAGTAGTATTGCGGCCGGTAGTTATAATTCACCCCTCCACTTT. This translates into CASSIAAGSYNSPLHF. The variable domain in full, completed from reference TRBV19 and TRBJ1-6, reads DGGITQSPKYLFRKEGQNVTLSCEQNLNHDAMYWYRQDPGQGLRLIYYSQIVNDFQKGDIAEGYSVSREKKESFPLTVTSAQKNPTAFYLCASSIAAGSYNSPLHFGNGTRLTVT.

Worth noting for this clone: Other nucleotide sequences from this sample produce the same CDR3. V usage is TRBV18 and J usage is TRBJ2-7; 8 nucleotides match TRBD1. CDR1 and CDR2 (germline): KGHSH, LQKENI. This CDR3 is built from 14 residues. V gave up 3 bases and J gave up 4 bases; unmatched junction bases: 5. Written as DNA, the CDR3 is TGTGCCAGCTCACCCGGACAGGGTGCGTACGAGCAGTACTTC. Protein: CASSPGQGAYEQYF.

This chain connects TRBV7-3 to TRBJ2-3, with D perhaps matching TRBD2 (6 bases). There are 14 residues in the CDR3. Germline CDR1 SGHTA, CDR2 FQGTGA. Trimming pared 4 bases from V and 7 bases from J, leaving 15 bases between. Here the CDR3 DNA reads TGTGCCAGCAGCTCCTCCGCCCTAGCGAATACGCAGTATTTT. This gives the protein CASSSSALANTQYF.

V is TRBV2 and J is TRBJ2-5; TRBD2 agrees at 12 bases. Germline V CDR1 and CDR2: SNHLY, FYNNEI. V shed 6 bases, J shed 5 bases, and the junction held 4 bases outside the gene matches. This CDR3 contains 14 residues. CDR3 sequence: CASRTSGSSETQYF. In DNA, the CDR3 is TGTGCCAGCAGGACTAGCGGGAGTTCGGAGACCCAGTACTTC. The full variable domain, completed using reference TRBV2 and TRBJ2-5, is EPEVTQTPSHQVTQMGQEVILRCVPISNHLYFYWYRQILGQKVEFLVSFYNNEISEKSEIFDDQFSVERPDGSNFTLKIRSTKLEDSAMYFCASRTSGSSETQYFGPGTRLLVL.

The chain uses TRBV7-8 and TRBJ1-4; D ambiguous. Germline V CDR1 and CDR2: SGHVS, FQNEAQ. The CDR3 has 16 amino acids. V was trimmed by 1 base and J by 2 bases, leaving 11 bases between them. The CDR3 spells CASSLDGAGTNEKLFF. DNA for the CDR3: TGTGCCAGCAGCTTAGATGGCGCGGGCACTAATGAAAAACTGTTTTTT.